The entry below describes one T cell receptor (beta chain). What this receptor recognizes is not known. Base qualities are not provided; no much larger clone lies one nucleotide away. Enrolling through a virtual design, the prospective study's participants ranged in age from roughly 18 to 89 years and lived across roughly 23 United States geographic areas. In the prospective study, cohorts were assigned on the basis of participant-reported clinical history obtained from a screening survey and a study questionnaire. ImmuneRACE Cohort 3 recovered participants were defined by two consecutive negative NP/OP PCR tests, healthcare professional clearance, or symptom resolution. In the prospective study, mobile phlebotomists collected whole blood, serum and a nasopharyngeal or oropharyngeal swab from each participant. Over a 2-month period, participants in the prospective study had the option of providing additional blood draws and questionnaires. Prospective study blood samples were shipped either frozen or at room temperature before DNA extraction.

The data were taken from a study of blood T cell repertoires in COVID-19 (dated by TCRdb to 2018 to 2021). With regard to the full study: The collaborator samples originated in the United States, Italy and Spain and spanned the acute and convalescent phases of COVID-19. The repertoires were made available in a free public database intended to serve as a resource for research on the immune response to SARS-CoV-2. Where available, HLA class I and class II types were obtained from metadata supplied by the sample provider rather than from assay-based typing. Sample metadata almost always included a de-identified subject ID, COVID-19 status, age in years and sex. Samples came from the ongoing ImmuneRACE study (first 160 participants) plus 1,254 subjects from 6 global collaborators. The prospective study material was composed of cDNA or gDNA derived from T cells, B-cell-depleted T cells, or PBMCs. Subjects who had been exposed to COVID-19, were actively infected with it, or had recovered from it provided the deeply sampled blood TCRbeta repertoires that made up the dataset. Points the paper makes about the study in general: The quantity of clinical and demographic metadata differed by source and by participant and was supplied without curation.

The immunoSEQ Assay, a bias-controlled multiplex PCR, was used to amplify TCRbeta CDR3 regions from genomic DNA. In the paper's pipeline: The number of nucleated cells in each sample was estimated from the amplification of reference gene primers within the assay. Sequence reads were collapsed and filtered to measure the absolute abundance of every unique TCRbeta CDR3 rearrangement. For each sample, productive Simpson clonality was calculated as the square root of Simpson's diversity index over productive rearrangements. In its TCRdb copy, this immuneACCESS table keeps in-frame sequences only and misses some clones. Where compared with another copy, unresolved V genes explain less than half of these, and the others have no known cause. The DNA gave D and trimming, while V, J and clone size come from that table. Counted in this sample were fewer than 350,000 clones; roughly 90% of them appeared once. The ten largest clones add up to roughly a tenth of the sample.

From the cysteine through the phenylalanine, the CDR3 covers 14 amino acids. The CDR3 DNA has 42 bases and is translated from base 1. The germline V gene yields LGHNA for CDR1 and YSLEER for CDR2. V and J are truncated by 2 bases and 8 bases respectively, leaving an intervening sequence of 13 bases. The rearranged segments are TRBV4-3 and TRBJ2-4, and perhaps TRBD1 as D gene, on 5 matching bases. The sequence was collected from a woman aged 40 to 50 who had recovered from COVID-19. The material sequenced was PBMCs or T cells enriched from blood (not recorded which). CDR3 protein: CASSQNSGLDIQYF. At the DNA level, the sequence is TGCGCCAGCAGCCAAAACTCAGGGTTGGACATTCAGTACTTC.